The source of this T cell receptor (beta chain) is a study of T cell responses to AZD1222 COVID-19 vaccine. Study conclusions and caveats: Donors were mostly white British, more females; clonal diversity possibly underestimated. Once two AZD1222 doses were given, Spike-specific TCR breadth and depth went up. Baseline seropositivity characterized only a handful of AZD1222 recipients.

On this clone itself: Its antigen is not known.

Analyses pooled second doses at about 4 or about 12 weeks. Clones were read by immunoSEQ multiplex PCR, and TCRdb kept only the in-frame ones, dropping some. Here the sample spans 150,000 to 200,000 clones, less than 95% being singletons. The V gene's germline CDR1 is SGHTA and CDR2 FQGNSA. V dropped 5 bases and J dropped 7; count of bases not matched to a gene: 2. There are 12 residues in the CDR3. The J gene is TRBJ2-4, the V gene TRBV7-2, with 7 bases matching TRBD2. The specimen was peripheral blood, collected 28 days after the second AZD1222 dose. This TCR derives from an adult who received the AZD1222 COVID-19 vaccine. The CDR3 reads CASSPGGNIQYF. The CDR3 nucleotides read TGTGCCAGCAGCCCCGGGGGGAACATTCAGTACTTC.